One sample yielded the 8 T cell receptor beta chains listed below, sequenced in a study of blood T cell repertoires in COVID-19. Profiled with immunoSEQ multiplex PCR; TCRdb holds only in-frame clones, not every one. The top ten clones hold roughly a sixth of a sample with 150,000 to 200,000 clones, around 90% of them seen once. Sequencing used peripheral blood. The origin of the receptors is a man in his fifties or sixties with active or convalescent COVID-19.

The chain couples TRBV6-5 to TRBJ2-2; possibly TRBD1 for D (7 bases). The CDR3 extends over 16 amino acids. The V gene lost 2 bases and the J gene lost 6 bases, with 16 bases spanning the gap. Germline CDR1 MNHEY, CDR2 SVGAGI. CDR3 amino acids: CASSYATGRLAGELFF. The CDR3 DNA reads as TGTGCCAGCAGTTACGCGACAGGGAGGTTGGCCGGGGAGCTGTTTTTT.

J is TRBJ2-3 and V is TRBV7-2; no reliable D call. V lost 5 bases and J 1 base, leaving 13 bases between the germline ends. The CDR3 is made up of 15 amino acids. Germline V gives CDR1 SGHTA, CDR2 FQGNSA. The CDR3 DNA follows: TGTGCCAGCAGCCCAGACCTAGTCCGCACAGATACGCAGTATTTT. Its translation: CASSPDLVRTDTQYF.

This rearrangement joins TRBV5-1 to TRBJ2-1, with D possibly being TRBD1 (5 bases). V gave up 4 bases and J gave up 2 bases, with 13 bases separating them. This CDR3 contains 15 residues. From germline, CDR1 is SGHRS and CDR2 YFSETQ. This chain's CDR3 is CASSIDSSTYNEQFF. In DNA form, the CDR3 reads TGCGCCAGCAGCATCGACAGTTCAACCTACAATGAGCAGTTCTTC.

This chain connects TRBV4-2 to TRBJ1-1, with TRBD1 matching 9 bases. This CDR3 is 16 amino acids long. The ends lost 2 bases at V and 3 bases at J; junction bases unmatched: 7. The germline gives CDR1 LGHNA, CDR2 YNFKEQ. CDR3 sequence: CASSQTGTGWDTEAFF. CDR3 DNA sequence: TGTGCCAGCAGCCAAACCGGGACAGGGTGGGACACTGAAGCTTTCTTT.

This rearrangement joins TRBV14 to TRBJ2-1; 7 bases are shared with TRBD2. The CDR3 extends over 14 amino acids. The germline V gene encodes CDR1 SGHDN and CDR2 FVKESK. Trimming cost V 4 bases and J 2 bases; bases outside gene matches: 2. CDR3 loop: CASSPTSAYNEQFF. CDR3 bases: TGTGCCAGCAGCCCAACTAGCGCCTACAATGAGCAGTTCTTC.

The J gene is TRBJ1-2, the V gene TRBV5-1; D is undetermined. The germline gives CDR1 SGHRS, CDR2 YFSETQ. The CDR3 is made up of 18 amino acids. Deletions cut 0 bases from V and 4 bases from J, with 22 bases between. The CDR3 is CASSLAGGLKTPLYGYTF. CDR3 coding DNA: TGCGCCAGCAGCTTGGCCGGTGGGCTAAAGACACCTCTCTATGGCTACACCTTC.

Remarks on this clone: This specimen includes other DNA sequences encoding the same CDR3. The V call is TRBV5-1, the J call TRBJ1-1; D call uncertain. The germline gives CDR1 SGHRS, CDR2 YFSETQ. The CDR3 consists of 14 residues. With 0 bases removed from V and 0 bases from J, the gap between germline ends came to 6 bases. CDR3: CASSLGLMNTEAFF. CDR3 DNA sequence: TGCGCCAGCAGCTTGGGGCTGATGAACACTGAAGCTTTCTTT. The full variable domain, completed using reference TRBV5-1 and TRBJ1-1, is KAGVTQTPRYLIKTRGQQVTLSCSPISGHRSVSWYQQTPGQGLQFLFEYFSETQRNKGNFPGRFSGRQFSNSRSEMNVSTLELGDSALYLCASSLGLMNTEAFFGQGTRLTVV.

The CDR3 sequence: CASSSLPPTGGGQPQHF. The CDR3 DNA reads TGTGCCAGCTCATCTCTCCCCCCGACAGGGGGCGGTCAGCCCCAGCATTTT. V gene TRBV18 combines with J gene TRBJ1-5; 10 bases fit TRBD1. This CDR3 spans 17 amino acids. After removal of 5 bases from V and 6 bases from J, the junction contained 13 bases not matched to a gene. The germline V gene has CDR1 KGHSH and CDR2 LQKENI. Looking up the rest from reference TRBV18 and TRBJ1-5 gives the full variable domain: NAGVMQNPRHLVRRRGQEARLRCSPMKGHSHVYWYRQLPEEGLKFMVYLQKENIIDESGMPKERFSAEFPKEGPSILRIQQVVRGDSAAYFCASSSLPPTGGGQPQHFGDGTRLSIL.